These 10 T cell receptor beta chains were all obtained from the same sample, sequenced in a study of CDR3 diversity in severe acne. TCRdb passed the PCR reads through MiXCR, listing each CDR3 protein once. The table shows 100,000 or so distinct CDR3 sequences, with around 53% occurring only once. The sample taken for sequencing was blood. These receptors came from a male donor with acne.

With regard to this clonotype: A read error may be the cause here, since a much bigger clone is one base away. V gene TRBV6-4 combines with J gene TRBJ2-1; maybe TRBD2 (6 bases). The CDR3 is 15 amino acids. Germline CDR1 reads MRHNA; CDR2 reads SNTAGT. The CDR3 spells CATSPFPGASNEQFF. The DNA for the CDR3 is TGTGCCACCAGTCCTTTCCCGGGAGCTAGCAATGAGCAGTTCTTC.

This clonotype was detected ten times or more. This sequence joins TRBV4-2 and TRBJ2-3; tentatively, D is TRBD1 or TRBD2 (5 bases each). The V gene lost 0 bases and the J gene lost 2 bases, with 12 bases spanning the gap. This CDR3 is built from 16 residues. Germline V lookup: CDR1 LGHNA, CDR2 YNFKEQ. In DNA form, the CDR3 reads TGTGCCAGCAGCCAAGAGATCGGGACCCCCACAGATACGCAGTATTTT. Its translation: CASSQEIGTPTDTQYF.

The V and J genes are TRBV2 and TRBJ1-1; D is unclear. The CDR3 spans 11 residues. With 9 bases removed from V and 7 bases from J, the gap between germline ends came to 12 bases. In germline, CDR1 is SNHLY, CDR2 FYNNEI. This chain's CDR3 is CASGGGLEAFF. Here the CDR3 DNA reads TGTGCCAGTGGCGGCGGCCTTGAAGCTTTCTTT.

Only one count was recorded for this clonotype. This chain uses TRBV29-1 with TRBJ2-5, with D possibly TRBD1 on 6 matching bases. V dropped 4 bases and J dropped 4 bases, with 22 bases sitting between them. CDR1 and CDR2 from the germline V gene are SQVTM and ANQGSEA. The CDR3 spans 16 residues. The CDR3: CSVGGHTRARGETQYF. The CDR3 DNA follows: TGCAGCGTTGGGGGACATACTAGAGCGAGGGGAGAGACCCAGTACTTC. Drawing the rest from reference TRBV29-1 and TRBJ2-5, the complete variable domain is SAVISQKPSRDICQRGTSLTIQCQVDSQVTMMFWYRQQPGQSLTLIATANQGSEATYESGFVIDKFPISRPNLTFSTLTVSNMSPEDSSIYLCSVGGHTRARGETQYFGPGTRLLVL.

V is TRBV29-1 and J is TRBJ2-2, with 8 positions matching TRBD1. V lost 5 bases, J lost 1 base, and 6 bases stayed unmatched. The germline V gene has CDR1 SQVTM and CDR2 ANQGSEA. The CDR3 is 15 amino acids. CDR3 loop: CSVRFGTGNTGELFF. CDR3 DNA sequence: TGCAGCGTTAGGTTCGGGACAGGGAACACCGGGGAGCTGTTTTTT.

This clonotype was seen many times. CDR3 sequence reads: CASSDGSTDTQYF. As DNA, the CDR3 is TGTGCCAGCAGTGACGGCAGCACAGATACGCAGTATTTT. The rearrangement joins TRBV6-4 to TRBJ2-3; D unclear. Trimming removed 2 bases from V and 0 bases from J, with 3 bases in between. This CDR3 contains 13 residues. CDR1 MRHNA and CDR2 SNTAGT come from the germline V gene.

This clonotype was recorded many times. The CDR3 DNA reads TGTGCCAGCAGCATAACAGGGGAGAACACTGAAGCTTTCTTT. It yields the protein CASSITGENTEAFF. The chain carries TRBV7-9 and TRBJ1-1, with 7 bases lining up with TRBD1. Looked up from germline, CDR1 is SEHNR and CDR2 is FQNEAQ (reference sequence). J lost 1 base, V lost 5 bases, and 4 bases had no gene match. The CDR3 has 14 amino acids.

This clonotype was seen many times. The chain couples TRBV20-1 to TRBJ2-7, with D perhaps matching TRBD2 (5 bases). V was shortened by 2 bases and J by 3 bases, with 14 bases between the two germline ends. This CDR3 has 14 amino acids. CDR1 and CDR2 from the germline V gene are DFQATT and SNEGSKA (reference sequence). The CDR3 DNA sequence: TGCAGTGCTAGACAGGAAGCGGTATACTACGAGCAGTACTTC. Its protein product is CSARQEAVYYEQYF.

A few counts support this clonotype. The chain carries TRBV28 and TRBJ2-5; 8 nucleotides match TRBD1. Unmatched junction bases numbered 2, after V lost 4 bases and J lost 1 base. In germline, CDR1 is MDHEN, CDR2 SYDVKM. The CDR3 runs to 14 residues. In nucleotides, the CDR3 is TGTGCCAGCAGTTCAGGACAGGGCCAAGAGACCCAGTACTTC. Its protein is CASSSGQGQETQYF.

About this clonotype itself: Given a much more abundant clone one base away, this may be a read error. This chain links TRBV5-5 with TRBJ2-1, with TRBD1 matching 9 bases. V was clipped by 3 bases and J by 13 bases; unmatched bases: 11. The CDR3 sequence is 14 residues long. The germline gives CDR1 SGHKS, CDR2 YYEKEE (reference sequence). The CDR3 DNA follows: TGTGCCAGCAGCTGGACAGGGGTAGGAGAGACCCAGTTCTTC. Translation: CASSWTGVGETQFF.